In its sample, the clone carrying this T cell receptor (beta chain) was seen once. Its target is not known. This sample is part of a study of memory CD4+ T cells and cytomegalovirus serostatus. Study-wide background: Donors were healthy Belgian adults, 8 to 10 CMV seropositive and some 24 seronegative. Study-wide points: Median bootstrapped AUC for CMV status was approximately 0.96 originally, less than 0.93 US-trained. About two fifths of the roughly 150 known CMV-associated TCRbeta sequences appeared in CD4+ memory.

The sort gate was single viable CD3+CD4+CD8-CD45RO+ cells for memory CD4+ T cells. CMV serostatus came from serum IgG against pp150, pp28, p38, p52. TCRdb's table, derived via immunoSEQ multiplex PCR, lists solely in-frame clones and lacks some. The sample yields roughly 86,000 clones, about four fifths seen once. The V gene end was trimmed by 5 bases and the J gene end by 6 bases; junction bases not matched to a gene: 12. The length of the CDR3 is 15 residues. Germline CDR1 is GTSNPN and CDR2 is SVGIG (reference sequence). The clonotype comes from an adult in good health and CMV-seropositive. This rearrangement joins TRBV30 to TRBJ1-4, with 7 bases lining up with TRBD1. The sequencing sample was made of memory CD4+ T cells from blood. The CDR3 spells CAWSAGGTAYEKLFF. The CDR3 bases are TGTGCCTGGTCGGCGGGAGGGACAGCTTATGAAAAACTGTTTTTT.